This paragraph covers one TCR beta chain sequence. This sample was included in a study of beta chain features in type 1 diabetes. The whole isolated RNA underwent reverse transcription, so sequencing captured expressed TCRB transcripts. Profiled with immunoSEQ multiplex PCR; TCRdb holds only in-frame clones, not every one. Of 810,000 or so clones detected, about 17% appear once; the ten largest clones hold 0.02% to 0.025%. Sequencing input: naive CD4+ T cells from blood. The TCR originated in a woman aged 18-29 years in good health.

The CDR3 protein is CSVPLAGTDTQYF. In nucleotides, the CDR3 is TGCAGCGTTCCACTAGCGGGAACAGATACGCAGTATTTT. The chain is built from TRBV29-1 and TRBJ2-3; 10 nucleotides line up with TRBD2. The CDR3 runs to 13 residues. Germline CDR1 reads SQVTM; CDR2 reads ANQGSEA. Trimming removed 5 bases from V and 3 bases from J; junction bases left unmatched: 2.